This T cell receptor (beta chain) was obtained from a study of T cells in Graves' hyperthyroidism and ophthalmopathy. CDR3 length: 15 residues. The V end lost 7 bases, the J end lost 7 bases, and 20 bases lay between the germline ends. The germline gives CDR1 MNHNS, CDR2 SASEGT. RNA transcripts served as the template for amplifying TCR beta CDR3 regions. A first-round RT-PCR of the TCR CDR3 used the HTBI primer set. In TCRdb, the multiplex PCR reads were re-called with MiXCR into one record per CDR3 protein. Of a few hundred thousand distinct CDR3 sequences in the sample, 18% were seen once. The sample consisted of blood. This TCR came from a woman aged 40 to 50 with Graves' ophthalmopathy. V is TRBV6-1 and J is TRBJ1-5, with D possibly TRBD1 on 6 matching bases. The CDR3 DNA is TGTGCCAGCAACCCACTAACAGGGAAGGGACAGCCCCAGCATTTT. It translates to CASNPLTGKGQPQHF.